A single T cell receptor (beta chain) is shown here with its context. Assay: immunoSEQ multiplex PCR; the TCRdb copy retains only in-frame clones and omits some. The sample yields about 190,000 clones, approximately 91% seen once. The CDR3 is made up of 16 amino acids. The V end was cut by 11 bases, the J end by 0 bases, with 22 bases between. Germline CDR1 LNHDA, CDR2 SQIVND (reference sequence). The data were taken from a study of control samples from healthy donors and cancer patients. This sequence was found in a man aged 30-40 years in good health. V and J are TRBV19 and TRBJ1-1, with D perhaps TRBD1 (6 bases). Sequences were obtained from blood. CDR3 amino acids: CASRARGGGLNTEAFF. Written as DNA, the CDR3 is TGTGCCTCTAGAGCCCGTGGTGGGGGCCTGAACACTGAAGCTTTCTTT.